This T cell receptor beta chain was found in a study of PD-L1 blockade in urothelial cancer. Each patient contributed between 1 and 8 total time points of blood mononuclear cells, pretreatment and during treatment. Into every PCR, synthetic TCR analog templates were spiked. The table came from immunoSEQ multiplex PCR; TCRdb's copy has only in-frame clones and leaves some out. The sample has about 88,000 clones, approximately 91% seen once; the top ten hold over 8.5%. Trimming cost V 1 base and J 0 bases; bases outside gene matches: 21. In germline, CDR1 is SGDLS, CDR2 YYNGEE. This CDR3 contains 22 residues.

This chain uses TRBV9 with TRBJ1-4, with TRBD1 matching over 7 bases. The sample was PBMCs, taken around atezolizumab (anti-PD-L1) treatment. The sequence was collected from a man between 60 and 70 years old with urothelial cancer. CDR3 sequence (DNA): TGTGCCAGCAGCGTAAAACGGTCCCTCACGGCCAGGGGGGACGCAACTAATGAAAAACTGTTTTTT. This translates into CASSVKRSLTARGDATNEKLFF.